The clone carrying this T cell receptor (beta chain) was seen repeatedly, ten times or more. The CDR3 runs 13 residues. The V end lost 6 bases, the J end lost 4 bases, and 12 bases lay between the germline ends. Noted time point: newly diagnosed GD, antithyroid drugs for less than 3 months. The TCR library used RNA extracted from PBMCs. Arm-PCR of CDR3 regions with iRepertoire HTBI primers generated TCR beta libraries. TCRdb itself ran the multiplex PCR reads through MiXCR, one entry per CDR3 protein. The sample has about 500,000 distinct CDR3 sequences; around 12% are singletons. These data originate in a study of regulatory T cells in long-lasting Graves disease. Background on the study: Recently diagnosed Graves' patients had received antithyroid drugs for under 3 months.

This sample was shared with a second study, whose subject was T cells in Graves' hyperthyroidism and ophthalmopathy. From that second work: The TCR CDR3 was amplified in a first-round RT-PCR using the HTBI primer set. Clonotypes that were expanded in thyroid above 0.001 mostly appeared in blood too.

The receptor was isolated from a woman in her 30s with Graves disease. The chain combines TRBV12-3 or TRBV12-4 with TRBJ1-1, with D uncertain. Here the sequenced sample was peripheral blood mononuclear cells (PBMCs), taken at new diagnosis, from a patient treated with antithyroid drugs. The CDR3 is CASRPLSSTEAFF. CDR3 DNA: TGTGCCAGCAGACCCTTAAGTAGCACTGAAGCTTTCTTT.